These T cell receptor beta chains were read from a single sample in a study of blood T cells in healthy people across ages. TCRdb recomputed calls from the 5' RACE reads with MiXCR, one row per CDR3 protein. The sample lists approximately 800,000 distinct CDR3 sequences, 35% to 60% occurring once. The sample consisted of blood. The receptors here all came from a man older than 75 in good health. Each CDR3 is given with its conserved first and last residue. A D gene is named only where the DNA matches it firmly. For some rows the clone size is stated as once, few or many, or as a class when expanded; others skip it.

CDR3nt: TGTGCCTGGAGTGCCCTCTCAAGCGGATCCTACAATGAGCAGTTCTTC; CDR3aa: CAWSALSSGSYNEQFF; abundance: .; d_gene: .; v_gene: TRBV30; j_gene: TRBJ2-1
CDR3nt: TGTGCCAGCAGCTTGGCAGAGTTGCAAGAGACCCAGTACTTC; CDR3aa: CASSLAELQETQYF; abundance: few; d_gene: .; v_gene: TRBV5-5; j_gene: TRBJ2-5
CDR3nt: TGTGCCATCCGGGACAGCAACACAGATACGCAGTATTTT; CDR3aa: CAIRDSNTDTQYF; abundance: .; d_gene: TRBD1; v_gene: TRBV15; j_gene: TRBJ2-3
CDR3nt: TGTGCCAGCAGAGATGGAGGCCTAGCCAAAAACATTCAGTACTTC; CDR3aa: CASRDGGLAKNIQYF; abundance: .; d_gene: .; v_gene: TRBV7-2; j_gene: TRBJ2-4
CDR3nt: TGTGCCAGCAGTGAACTAGCGGGAGCCTACAATGAGCAGTACTTC; CDR3aa: CASSELAGAYNEQYF; abundance: .; d_gene: TRBD2; v_gene: TRBV6-1; j_gene: TRBJ2-7
CDR3nt: TGTGCCAGCAGTTTCAGCGGGAGTCTTGCCGGGGAGCTGTTTTTT; CDR3aa: CASSFSGSLAGELFF; abundance: .; d_gene: TRBD2; v_gene: TRBV27; j_gene: TRBJ2-2
CDR3nt: TGTGCCAGCAGAGAGCCGGGGACAGGGGCGAACACCCGGGAGCTGTTTTTT; CDR3aa: CASREPGTGANTRELFF; abundance: .; d_gene: TRBD1; v_gene: TRBV25-1; j_gene: TRBJ2-2
CDR3nt: TGTGCCAGCAGTGACACAGGGTTCAGTAATGAAAAACTGTTTTTT; CDR3aa: CASSDTGFSNEKLFF; abundance: .; d_gene: .; v_gene: TRBV25-1; j_gene: TRBJ1-4
CDR3nt: TGTGCCAGCAGCTTAAATGGGTTTGGAGAGACCCAGTACTTC; CDR3aa: CASSLNGFGETQYF; abundance: .; d_gene: .; v_gene: TRBV7-2; j_gene: TRBJ2-5
CDR3nt: TGTGCCAGCAGCCAAGAGAGCGCTCGTGGGGTGTACTTC; CDR3aa: CASSQESARGVYF; abundance: few; d_gene: .; v_gene: TRBV3-1; j_gene: TRBJ2-7
CDR3nt: TGTGCCACCACTTCCGGGAGCCGGTTTGGAGATGAGCAGTTCTTC; CDR3aa: CATTSGSRFGDEQFF; abundance: .; d_gene: .; v_gene: TRBV15; j_gene: TRBJ2-1
CDR3nt: TGCAGTGCTAGAGCTCGACTTACATACAATGAGCAGTTCTTC; CDR3aa: CSARARLTYNEQFF; abundance: .; d_gene: .; v_gene: TRBV20-1; j_gene: TRBJ2-1
CDR3nt: TGCGCCAGCAGCTTGGCCGGGCGGAGGGACAATGAGCAGTTCTTC; CDR3aa: CASSLAGRRDNEQFF; abundance: once; d_gene: .; v_gene: TRBV5-1; j_gene: TRBJ2-1
CDR3nt: TGTGCCAGCAGTTGGACGGACAGAACTAATGAAAAACTGTTTTTT; CDR3aa: CASSWTDRTNEKLFF; abundance: .; d_gene: .; v_gene: TRBV2; j_gene: TRBJ1-4
CDR3nt: TGTGCCAGCGGAAGAAGAGACAAAAACATTCAGTACTTC; CDR3aa: CASGRRDKNIQYF; abundance: few; d_gene: .; v_gene: TRBV12-3/TRBV12-4; j_gene: TRBJ2-4
CDR3nt: TGTGCCAGCGGGCGACGCACTCAGCTGTCCTACGAGCAGTACTTC; CDR3aa: CASGRRTQLSYEQYF; abundance: .; d_gene: .; v_gene: TRBV27; j_gene: TRBJ2-7
CDR3nt: TGCAGCGTGAGCGGGGGGGTTGGGACCCAGTACTTC; CDR3aa: CSVSGGVGTQYF; abundance: .; d_gene: TRBD2; v_gene: TRBV29-1; j_gene: TRBJ2-5
CDR3nt: TGTGCCAGCAGCGTCGTCGGCCCGGGAGGGAAGGGAGAGCAGTACTTC; CDR3aa: CASSVVGPGGKGEQYF; abundance: .; d_gene: TRBD2; v_gene: TRBV28; j_gene: TRBJ2-7
CDR3nt: TGTGCCAGCAGAGGAGGAGCAGATACGCAGTATTTT; CDR3aa: CASRGGADTQYF; abundance: few; d_gene: .; v_gene: TRBV7-2; j_gene: TRBJ2-3
CDR3nt: TGTGCCAGCAGTAATAAGAGGGGGCCCACTGAAGCTTTCTTT; CDR3aa: CASSNKRGPTEAFF; abundance: few; d_gene: TRBD1; v_gene: TRBV6-2/TRBV6-3; j_gene: TRBJ1-1
CDR3nt: TGTGCCAGCAGTGAATATCCGATTAGCGGGAGGGGGCGAGATACGCAGTATTTT; CDR3aa: CASSEYPISGRGRDTQYF; abundance: .; d_gene: TRBD2; v_gene: TRBV25-1; j_gene: TRBJ2-3
CDR3nt: TGCAGTGCTAGAGATAACGTCCCCTCCTACGAGCAGTACTTC; CDR3aa: CSARDNVPSYEQYF; abundance: few; d_gene: .; v_gene: TRBV20-1; j_gene: TRBJ2-7
CDR3nt: TGTGCCAGCAGCTTGGTCCCTAGCGGGGTAAATGAGCAGTTCTTC; CDR3aa: CASSLVPSGVNEQFF; abundance: .; d_gene: TRBD2; v_gene: TRBV5-5; j_gene: TRBJ2-1
CDR3nt: TGTGCCAGCAGCCCCGCCGGGACAGGGTATGGCTACACCTTC; CDR3aa: CASSPAGTGYGYTF; abundance: .; d_gene: TRBD1; v_gene: TRBV7-8; j_gene: TRBJ1-2
CDR3nt: TGTGCCAGCAGCACCGGGACAGGGGGCCCCGGGGAGCTGTTTTTT; CDR3aa: CASSTGTGGPGELFF; abundance: .; d_gene: TRBD1; v_gene: TRBV12-3/TRBV12-4; j_gene: TRBJ2-2
CDR3nt: TGTGCCATCACGGACAGAACCCCGACAAATGAGCAGTTCTTC; CDR3aa: CAITDRTPTNEQFF; abundance: .; d_gene: .; v_gene: TRBV10-3; j_gene: TRBJ2-1
CDR3nt: TGTGCCAGCAGCCGAGGTTCGGCCCCCACCACAGATACGCAGTATTTT; CDR3aa: CASSRGSAPTTDTQYF; abundance: .; d_gene: .; v_gene: TRBV5-8; j_gene: TRBJ2-3
CDR3nt: TGTGCCAGCAGCCCCAGCCGGGCGAGCTCCTACGAGCAGTACTTC; CDR3aa: CASSPSRASSYEQYF; abundance: .; d_gene: .; v_gene: TRBV11-2; j_gene: TRBJ2-7
CDR3nt: TGTGCCAGCACGTCTGAAAACATTCAGTACTTC; CDR3aa: CASTSENIQYF; abundance: .; d_gene: .; v_gene: TRBV6-2/TRBV6-3; j_gene: TRBJ2-4
CDR3nt: TGCAGTGGGACGTTGGGAGGTGGCTACACCTTC; CDR3aa: CSGTLGGGYTF; abundance: few; d_gene: .; v_gene: TRBV20-1; j_gene: TRBJ1-2
CDR3nt: TGTGCCAGCAGCCAAGCCGGAACCCAGAGCTCCGAGCAGTACTTC; CDR3aa: CASSQAGTQSSEQYF; abundance: .; d_gene: .; v_gene: TRBV3-1; j_gene: TRBJ2-7
CDR3nt: TGTGCCAGCGGGGCAGGGGCAACTGAAGCTTTCTTT; CDR3aa: CASGAGATEAFF; abundance: few; d_gene: .; v_gene: TRBV27; j_gene: TRBJ1-1
CDR3nt: TGTGCCAGCAGCCGGACTCCGAGCTCCTACAATGAGCAGTTCTTC; CDR3aa: CASSRTPSSYNEQFF; abundance: .; d_gene: .; v_gene: TRBV7-9; j_gene: TRBJ2-1
CDR3nt: TGCAGTGCTAGCCGTCACCCGGAGGGCTATGGCTACACCTTC; CDR3aa: CSASRHPEGYGYTF; abundance: .; d_gene: .; v_gene: TRBV20-1; j_gene: TRBJ1-2
CDR3nt: TGTGCCAGCACCCGGCGGGAGACCTACAATGAGCAGTTCTTC; CDR3aa: CASTRRETYNEQFF; abundance: few; d_gene: TRBD2; v_gene: TRBV11-2; j_gene: TRBJ2-1
CDR3nt: TGTGCCAGCAGTCGGGGAAGGACAGGAGTTAATGAAAAACTGTTTTTT; CDR3aa: CASSRGRTGVNEKLFF; abundance: few; d_gene: TRBD1; v_gene: TRBV27; j_gene: TRBJ1-4
CDR3nt: TGTGCCAGCAGATCACGAGCGGGTAGCTCCTACAATGAGCAGTTCTTC; CDR3aa: CASRSRAGSSYNEQFF; abundance: few; d_gene: .; v_gene: TRBV12-3/TRBV12-4; j_gene: TRBJ2-1
CDR3nt: TGTGCCAGCATCAACCAACCTTTTCGGAGGGACAGGCACAATTTCACAGATACGCAGTATTTT; CDR3aa: CASINQPFRRDRHNFTDTQYF; abundance: once; d_gene: TRBD1; v_gene: TRBV11-1; j_gene: TRBJ2-3
CDR3nt: TGTGCCATATCTTCCACCAACACCGGGGAGCTGTTTTTT; CDR3aa: CAISSTNTGELFF; abundance: .; d_gene: .; v_gene: TRBV28; j_gene: TRBJ2-2
CDR3nt: TGCGCCAGCAGCCAAGAAGGGAATACGCAGTATTTT; CDR3aa: CASSQEGNTQYF; abundance: few; d_gene: .; v_gene: TRBV4-3; j_gene: TRBJ2-3
CDR3nt: TGTGCCAGCAGCCAAGACGACGTGGATGGCACCGGGGAGCTGTTTTTT; CDR3aa: CASSQDDVDGTGELFF; abundance: .; d_gene: .; v_gene: TRBV4-2; j_gene: TRBJ2-2
CDR3nt: TGTGCCAGCCAAGCGGGGGCGACCCATCTCGAGCAGTACTTC; CDR3aa: CASQAGATHLEQYF; abundance: many; d_gene: TRBD2; v_gene: TRBV7-9; j_gene: TRBJ2-7
CDR3nt: TGCAGTGCTAGAGATAGTACGGGGATTGGTCAGCCCCGGCATTTT; CDR3aa: CSARDSTGIGQPRHF; abundance: .; d_gene: .; v_gene: TRBV20-1; j_gene: TRBJ1-5
CDR3nt: TGTGCCAGCAGCTCGAGCTATGGCTACACCTTC; CDR3aa: CASSSSYGYTF; abundance: few; d_gene: .; v_gene: TRBV11-3; j_gene: TRBJ1-2
CDR3nt: TGTGCCAGCAGTTATTCCGACAGGGGGCGTAATTCACCCCTCCACTTT; CDR3aa: CASSYSDRGRNSPLHF; abundance: .; d_gene: TRBD1; v_gene: TRBV6-5; j_gene: TRBJ1-6